This T cell receptor beta chain was captured by sequencing in a study of cytomegalovirus exposure and HLA in healthy donors. Overall study results and limits: Prior analysis indicated that the majority of TCR beta V segments exhibited productivity approximately 87% or approximately 30% of the time.

Deletions cut 3 bases from V and 0 bases from J, with 9 bases between. The germline V gene has CDR1 MDHEN and CDR2 SYDVKM. The CDR3 has 15 residues. Amplification used 60 Vbeta primers and 13 Jbeta primers. Assay: immunoSEQ multiplex PCR; the TCRdb copy retains only in-frame clones and omits some. The sample carries approximately 76,000 clones, around three quarters recorded once. As to this clone: Its antigen remains unknown.

The sequence was collected from a young man in good health and CMV-seronegative. J is TRBJ1-3 and V is TRBV28; D might be TRBD1 (5 bases). Material: PBMCs. For the CDR3, the DNA is TGTGCCAGCAGTTTGGCCAGGGCCTCTGGAAACACCATATATTTT. Protein product: CASSLARASGNTIYF.